This T cell receptor (beta chain) appears in the sequencing data of a study of Graves' ophthalmopathy and Graves' hyperthyroidism. Study outcomes and limitations: Blood contained most expanded thyroid clonotypes exceeding 0.001 frequency.

Other autoimmune diseases, uncontrolled infections, pregnancy and lactation each led to patient exclusion. This clonotype was seen many times. Its antigen is currently unknown. Mismatch with germline at one junction end may stem from a read error. RNA transcripts were the source from which TCR beta CDR3 regions were amplified. First-round RT-PCR used HTBI primers; second-round multiplex PCR followed. MiXCR, applied by TCRdb to the multiplex PCR reads, yields one record per CDR3 protein. Of nearly 400,000 distinct CDR3 sequences in the sample, about 17% were seen once. CDR3 size: 17 residues. The V and J genes are TRBV12-3 or TRBV12-4 and TRBJ2-2; 7 bases align to TRBD2. Material for sequencing was peripheral blood. The sequence derives from a woman younger than 35 with Graves' ophthalmopathy. Written as DNA, the CDR3 is TGTACCAGCAGCTTCCCCGCTTATGGGAGGGATGCCGGGGAGCTGTTTTTT. Residues: CTSSFPAYGRDAGELFF.